A single sample gave rise to the 15 T cell receptor beta chains below, sequenced in a study of OX40 agonist ivuxolimab in advanced cancers. The table came from immunoSEQ multiplex PCR; TCRdb's copy has only in-frame clones and leaves some out. The table lists 55,000 to 80,000 clones, about 88% of them singletons. The material was CD4+ or CD8+ T cells sorted from blood, obtained in a trial of the OX40 agonist ivuxolimab. The source is an adult with an advanced solid tumor such as melanoma, head and neck, liver or kidney cancer.

This rearrangement joins TRBV11-2 to TRBJ1-4; TRBD1 matches 9 bases. The CDR3 sequence is 13 residues long. The V and J ends lost 6 bases and 7 bases, in that order; junction bases with no gene match: 3. CDR1 SGHAT and CDR2 FQNNGV come from the germline V gene. DNA of the CDR3: TGTGCCAGCAGAGGGACAGGGCTTGAAAAACTGTTTTTT. Its protein product is CASRGTGLEKLFF.

Only one count was recorded for this clone. The chain carries TRBV4-1 and TRBJ2-3, with D perhaps TRBD2 (6 bases). V lost 8 bases, J lost 0 bases, and 18 bases lay in between. CDR1 and CDR2 (germline): MGHRA, YSYEKL. This CDR3 comprises 16 residues. CDR3 coding DNA: TGCGCCAGCCGGGACCTAGCGAAAACTAGCACAGATACGCAGTATTTT. Protein product: CASRDLAKTSTDTQYF.

The chain carries TRBV5-6 and TRBJ2-5, with a tentative D call TRBD1 (5 bases). The CDR3 is 16 amino acids. V lost 4 bases to trimming and J lost 5 bases, with 21 bases between them. Per the germline V gene, CDR1 is SGHDT and CDR2 is YYEEEE. The CDR3 DNA follows: TGTGCCAGCAGCACGACAGTGGCTCTTAACGGTGAGACCCAGTACTTC. Translation: CASSTTVALNGETQYF. Variable domain in full (rest from reference TRBV5-6 and TRBJ2-5): DAGVTQSPTHLIKTRGQQVTLRCSPKSGHDTVSWYQQALGQGPQFIFQYYEEEERQRGNFPDRFSGHQFPNYSSELNVNALLLGDSALYLCASSTTVALNGETQYFGPGTRLLVL.

The rearrangement uses TRBV4-1 and TRBJ2-3; 7 bases line up with TRBD2. V dropped 8 bases and J dropped 2; count of bases not matched to a gene: 10. CDR3 length equals 15 residues. Germline V gives CDR1 MGHRA, CDR2 YSYEKL. CDR3 in DNA: TGCGCCAGCTCCATCGGGGCGGGGGACACAGATACGCAGTATTTT. Translation: CASSIGAGDTDTQYF.

This sequence joins TRBV5-1 and TRBJ2-2, with D hard to call. This CDR3 spans 12 amino acids. The V end was cut by 10 bases, the J end by 1 base, with 8 bases between. The germline gives CDR1 SGHRS, CDR2 YFSETQ. The CDR3, as DNA: TGCGCCGGAAGACAGAACACCGGGGAGCTGTTTTTT. It encodes CAGRQNTGELFF.

CDR3 loop: CAGYRGTKSLFF. DNA of the CDR3: TGTGCCGGGTACAGGGGAACCAAATCACTGTTTTTT. This rearrangement joins TRBV30 to TRBJ1-4; 7 bases align to TRBD1. Germline lookup yields CDR1 GTSNPN and CDR2 SVGIG (reference sequence). The CDR3 spans 12 residues. V trimming: 8 bases; J trimming: 13 bases; junction bases outside the gene matches: 13. Looking up the rest from reference TRBV30 and TRBJ1-4 gives the full variable domain: SQTIHQWPATLVQPVGSPLSLECTVEGTSNPNLYWYRQAAGRGLQLLFYSVGIGQISSEVPQNLSASRPQDRQFILSSKKLLLSDSGFYLCAGYRGTKSLFFGSGTQLSVL.

The rearrangement uses TRBV6-5 and TRBJ2-3; perhaps TRBD2 as D (5 bases). In germline, CDR1 is MNHEY, CDR2 SVGAGI. V was pared by 8 bases and J by 3 bases, with 15 bases between. CDR3 length equals 14 residues. CDR3 nucleotides: TGTGCCAGCGGACCTACTAGTAGGACAGATACGCAGTATTTT. Its protein is CASGPTSRTDTQYF.

The chain has TRBV14 and TRBJ2-1; the D gene could be TRBD1 or TRBD2 (6 bases each). CDR1 and CDR2 from the germline V gene are SGHDN and FVKESK. V lost 0 bases to trimming and J lost 4 bases, with 10 bases between them. The CDR3 consists of 15 residues. The CDR3 sequence: CASSQEWGAYNEQFF. In nucleotides, the CDR3 is TGTGCCAGCAGCCAAGAATGGGGGGCTTACAATGAGCAGTTCTTC.

The genes are TRBV6-6 and TRBJ2-5; TRBD2 agrees at 12 bases. Germline V gives CDR1 MNHNY, CDR2 SVGAGI (reference sequence). With 5 bases clipped from V and 5 bases from J, the junction kept 9 bases outside the gene matches. This CDR3 has 16 residues. The CDR3 DNA reads as TGTGCCAGCAGTAACCGAGGACTAGCGGGGCGGGAGACCCAGTACTTC. It translates to CASSNRGLAGRETQYF.

J is TRBJ2-5 and V is TRBV6-5; 14 bases match TRBD2. The junction had 3 bases not matched to a gene; V was cut back by 10 bases and J by 2 bases. The length of the CDR3 is 14 residues. In germline, CDR1 is MNHEY, CDR2 SVGAGI. CDR3: CATGLAGVQETQYF. CDR3 DNA: TGTGCCACGGGACTAGCGGGGGTACAAGAGACCCAGTACTTC.

The J gene is TRBJ1-1, the V gene TRBV5-1; D possibly corresponds to TRBD1 (5 bases). The V gene's germline CDR1 is SGHRS and CDR2 YFSETQ. Trimming shortened V by 3 bases and J by 7 bases, and 13 bases separated the two germline ends. This CDR3 spans 13 amino acids. CDR3 DNA: TGCGCCAGCAGCTCTGGGACGGAACTTGAAGCTTTCTTT. Amino acids: CASSSGTELEAFF.

The chain combines TRBV9 with TRBJ2-1; TRBD2 agrees at 7 bases. The CDR3 sequence is 15 residues long. CDR1 is SGDLS, CDR2 YYNGEE, per germline. Losses at the gene ends were 6 bases for V and 3 bases for J; bases not matched to a gene: 9. CDR3 DNA: TGTGCCAGCACCCCCGGGGCTAGCGGCTACAATGAGCAGTTCTTC. This codes for CASTPGASGYNEQFF.

This sequence joins TRBV27 and TRBJ2-1, with no clear D. Between the trimmed V and J ends, which lost 3 bases and 5 bases, there was a span of 8 bases. The CDR3 runs to 13 residues. Germline assignment: CDR1 MNHEY and CDR2 SMNVEV (reference sequence). The CDR3 DNA reads as TGTGCCAGCAGTTTCGACACCCACAATGAGCAGTTCTTC. Encoded protein: CASSFDTHNEQFF.

This sequence joins TRBV19 and TRBJ1-1; D remains unclear. V lost 7 bases and J 0 bases, leaving 9 bases between the germline ends. Germline V gene data show CDR1 as LNHDA and CDR2 as SQIVND (reference sequence). The CDR3 has 13 residues. CDR3 in amino acids: CASTWRLNTEAFF. The DNA for the CDR3 is TGTGCCAGTACTTGGCGGCTGAACACTGAAGCTTTCTTT.

The J gene is TRBJ2-5, the V gene TRBV7-9; D assignment may be TRBD1 or TRBD2 (6 bases each). The end of the DNA fits TRBJ2-7 better, so the J call may be wrong. This CDR3 spans 12 amino acids. Germline V gene lookup returns CDR1 SEHNR and CDR2 FQNEAQ (reference sequence). CDR3 nucleotides: TGTGCCAGCAGCTTAGAGGGGGGCGAGCAGTACTTC. This codes for CASSLEGGEQYF.